The 16 T cell receptor beta chains below come from one sample, sequenced in a study of blood T cell repertoires in COVID-19. The repertoire was sequenced with immunoSEQ multiplex PCR; TCRdb's copy has only in-frame clones and lacks some. The sample has roughly 350,000 clones; around 87% are singletons. Sequencing used peripheral blood. All receptors derive from a woman aged 25 to 45 with COVID-19, enrolled during active disease.

The chain has TRBV3-1 (or the pseudogene TRBV3-2) and TRBJ2-5; D not resolved. Germline CDR1 is LGHDT and CDR2 is YNNKEL (reference sequence). Trimming cost V 1 base and J 4 bases, with 7 bases left between them. This CDR3 is built from 13 residues. The CDR3 nucleotides read TGTGCCAGCAGCCAAGGCCCAGGAGAGACCCAGTACTTC. This gives the protein CASSQGPGETQYF.

This clone turned up a few times. V and J are TRBV7-8 and TRBJ2-7, with D uncertain. Per germline, CDR1 SGHVS and CDR2 FQNEAQ. This CDR3 has 11 residues. The V gene lost 5 bases and the J gene lost 3 bases, with 5 bases spanning the gap. The CDR3 DNA reads as TGTGCCAGCAGCACGAGCTACGAGCAGTACTTC. This encodes CASSTSYEQYF.

V gene TRBV4-1 combines with J gene TRBJ1-2, with D uncertain. With 0 bases removed from V and 8 bases from J, the gap between germline ends came to 13 bases. In germline, CDR1 is MGHRA, CDR2 YSYEKL. CDR3 length equals 14 residues. The DNA of the CDR3 is TGCGCCAGCAGCCAAGAAACCAGCCTCGGGGGCTACACCTTC. This codes for CASSQETSLGGYTF.

This clone has just one count. The V and J genes are TRBV19 and TRBJ2-7; D might be TRBD1 (7 bases). Germline CDR1 LNHDA, CDR2 SQIVND (reference sequence). The CDR3 loop spans 13 amino acids. V was pared by 7 bases and J by 4 bases, with 14 bases between. The CDR3 sequence is CASKAGGGYEQYF. CDR3 in DNA: TGTGCCAGTAAAGCAGGGGGAGGTTACGAGCAGTACTTC.

The chain employs TRBV29-1 and TRBJ2-3; maybe TRBD2 (6 bases). This CDR3 contains 14 residues. Germline CDR1 and CDR2: SQVTM and ANQGSEA. V was clipped by 4 bases and J by 5 bases, with 16 bases between them. CDR3 protein: CSVVALAIRDTQYF. CDR3 coding DNA: TGCAGCGTTGTTGCCCTAGCGATCAGAGATACGCAGTATTTT.

This clone was seen only a few times. The V and J genes are TRBV18 and TRBJ2-7; D is perhaps TRBD1 (5 bases). The germline CDR1 and CDR2 sequences are KGHSH and LQKENI. Trimming took 0 bases from V and 6 from J, leaving 12 bases between them. This CDR3 contains 14 residues. As DNA, the CDR3 is TGTGCCAGCTCACCACCGAATGGCAGGGTCGAGCAGTACTTC. It yields the protein CASSPPNGRVEQYF.

The CDR3 sequence: CASSLAIGPGEQFF. CDR3 coding DNA: TGCGCCAGCAGCTTGGCCATAGGTCCAGGTGAGCAGTTCTTC. The chain has TRBV5-1 and TRBJ2-1; the D is unclear. The germline V gene encodes CDR1 SGHRS and CDR2 YFSETQ. The CDR3 sequence is 14 residues long. Trimming pared 0 bases from V and 9 bases from J, leaving 13 bases between.

This chain joins TRBV21-1 and TRBJ2-1; TRBD2 is the table's D call and was not checked against the DNA. TRBV21-1 is designated a pseudogene. The CDR3 sequence is 16 residues long. CDR3: CASTINGTSGTNEQFF. The CDR3 region has the DNA TGTGCCAGCACCATTAACGGGACTAGCGGGACAAATGAGCAGTTCTTC.

The V call is TRBV18, the J call TRBJ2-2, with a possible D match to TRBD1 (6 bases). The V gene lost 4 bases and the J gene lost 4 bases, with 16 bases spanning the gap. The CDR3 extends over 16 amino acids. From germline, CDR1 is KGHSH and CDR2 LQKENI. Written as DNA, the CDR3 is TGTGCCAGCTCACTCCGACAGGTTCGCGGCACCGGGGAGCTGTTTTTT. This codes for CASSLRQVRGTGELFF.

The rearrangement links TRBV29-1 to TRBJ2-2, with 13 bases lining up with TRBD2. Germline V gene lookup returns CDR1 SQVTM and CDR2 ANQGSEA. V trimming: 4 bases; J trimming: 5 bases; junction bases outside the gene matches: 1. CDR3 length: 14 residues. In nucleotides, the CDR3 is TGCAGCGTTGGACTAGCGGGAGGAACCGGGGAGCTGTTTTTT. Encoded protein: CSVGLAGGTGELFF.

CDR3: CASSEYMTSVDTYNEQFF. The CDR3 region has the DNA TGTGCCAGCAGTGAATATATGACTAGCGTGGATACCTACAATGAGCAGTTCTTC. The chain employs TRBV6-1 and TRBJ2-1; 8 positions match TRBD2. Germline CDR1 is MNHNS and CDR2 is SASEGT. This CDR3 contains 18 residues. V gave up 2 bases and J gave up 2 bases; unmatched junction bases: 11.

V usage is TRBV12-3 or TRBV12-4 and J usage is TRBJ2-7; no clear D. V lost 0 bases, J lost 5 bases, and 5 bases lay in between. This CDR3 region has 12 residues. This chain's CDR3 is CASSLAPDEQYF. Here the CDR3 DNA reads TGTGCCAGCAGTTTAGCGCCGGACGAGCAGTACTTC.

The rearrangement uses TRBV10-3 and TRBJ1-2, with no clear D. Germline values: CDR1 ENHRY, CDR2 SYGVKD. The CDR3 covers 15 residues. V lost 3 bases to trimming and J lost 0 bases, with 11 bases between them. Here the CDR3 DNA reads TGTGCCATCAGTGAAGGAGTGAATACTAACTATGGCTACACCTTC. This sequence encodes CAISEGVNTNYGYTF.

The chain links TRBV30 to TRBJ2-1; 9 nucleotides match TRBD2. This CDR3 is built from 14 residues. Per germline, CDR1 GTSNPN and CDR2 SVGIG (reference sequence). V lost 4 bases to trimming and J lost 9 bases; unmatched junction nucleotides: 10. The CDR3 spells CAWKAGGGRTEQFF. The CDR3 DNA reads as TGTGCCTGGAAGGCGGGAGGGGGACGCACTGAGCAGTTCTTC. The variable domain in full, with the rest retrieved from reference TRBV30 and TRBJ2-1, is SQTIHQWPATLVQPVGSPLSLECTVEGTSNPNLYWYRQAAGRGLQLLFYSVGIGQISSEVPQNLSASRPQDRQFILSSKKLLLSDSGFYLCAWKAGGGRTEQFFGPGTRLTVL.

On this clone itself: A junction boundary mismatches the germline segment, possibly from a read error. The rearrangement links TRBV29-1 to TRBJ1-1; D possibly corresponds to TRBD1 (5 bases). This CDR3 has 12 residues. Per the germline V gene, CDR1 is SQVTM and CDR2 is ANQGSEA. The CDR3 DNA is TGCAGCATGGGGGAGGGCCCTACTGAGGCTTTCTTT. This sequence encodes CSMGEGPTEAFF.

The chain joins TRBV19 to TRBJ2-2; 9 nucleotides line up with TRBD1. The CDR3 spans 16 residues. Losses at the gene ends were 6 bases for V and 4 bases for J; bases not matched to a gene: 9. Germline lookup yields CDR1 LNHDA and CDR2 SQIVND (reference sequence). The CDR3 nucleotides are TGTGCCAGTAGAACAACCGGGACAGGGACCACCGGGGAGCTGTTTTTT. It specifies CASRTTGTGTTGELFF.